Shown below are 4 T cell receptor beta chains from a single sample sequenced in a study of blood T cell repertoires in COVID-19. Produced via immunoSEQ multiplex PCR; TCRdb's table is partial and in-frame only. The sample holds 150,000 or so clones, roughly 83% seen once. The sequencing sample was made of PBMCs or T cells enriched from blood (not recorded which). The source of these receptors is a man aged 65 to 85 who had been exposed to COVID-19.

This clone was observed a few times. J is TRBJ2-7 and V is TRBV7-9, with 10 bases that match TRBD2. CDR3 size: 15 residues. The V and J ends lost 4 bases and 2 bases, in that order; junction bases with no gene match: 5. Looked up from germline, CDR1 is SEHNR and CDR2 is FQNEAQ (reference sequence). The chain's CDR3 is CASSSTSGETYEQYF. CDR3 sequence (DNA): TGTGCCAGCAGCTCCACTAGCGGGGAGACCTACGAGCAGTACTTC.

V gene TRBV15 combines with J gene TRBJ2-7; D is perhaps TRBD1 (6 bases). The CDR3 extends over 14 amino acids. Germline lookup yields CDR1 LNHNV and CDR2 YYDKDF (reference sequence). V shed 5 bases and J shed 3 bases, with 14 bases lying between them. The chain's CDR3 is CATSLEGVFYEQYF. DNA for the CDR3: TGTGCCACCAGCCTAGAGGGGGTCTTCTACGAGCAGTACTTC.

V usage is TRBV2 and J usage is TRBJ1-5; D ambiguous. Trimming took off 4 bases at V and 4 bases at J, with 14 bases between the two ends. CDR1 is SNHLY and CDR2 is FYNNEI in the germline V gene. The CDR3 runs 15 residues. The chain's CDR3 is CASSGQLGVNQPQHF. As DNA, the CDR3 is TGTGCCAGCAGTGGGCAACTGGGAGTAAATCAGCCCCAGCATTTT. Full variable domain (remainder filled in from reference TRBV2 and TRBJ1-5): EPEVTQTPSHQVTQMGQEVILRCVPISNHLYFYWYRQILGQKVEFLVSFYNNEISEKSEIFDDQFSVERPDGSNFTLKIRSTKLEDSAMYFCASSGQLGVNQPQHFGDGTRLSIL.

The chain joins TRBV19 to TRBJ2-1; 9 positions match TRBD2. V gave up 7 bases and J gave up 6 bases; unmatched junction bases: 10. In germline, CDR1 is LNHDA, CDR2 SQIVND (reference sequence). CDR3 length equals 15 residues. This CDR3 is CASNGGSGRTNEQFF. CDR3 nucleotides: TGTGCCAGTAACGGGGGGAGCGGGAGGACCAATGAGCAGTTCTTC.